The 24 T cell receptor beta chains listed next were all sequenced from one sample in a study of cytomegalovirus exposure and HLA in healthy donors. PCR primers comprised 60 Vbeta and 13 Jbeta primers. TCRdb's copy holds only in-frame clones and misses some; the assay was immunoSEQ multiplex PCR. The sample has 95,000 to 130,000 clones; about 76% are singletons. Sequences were obtained from PBMCs. These receptors were obtained from a woman aged 25 to 39 in good health and CMV-seronegative.

The V gene is TRBV4-1, the J gene TRBJ2-7; 13 bases align to TRBD2. The CDR3 is made up of 15 amino acids. Germline V gene lookup returns CDR1 MGHRA and CDR2 YSYEKL. The J segment lost 2 bases and the V segment lost 3 bases, leaving 1 base of the junction unmatched. As DNA, the CDR3 is TGCGCCAGCAGCCAGGGGACTAGCGGGGCCTACGAGCAGTACTTC. It codes for CASSQGTSGAYEQYF.

The sample holds a few counts of this clone. The chain uses TRBV7-9 and TRBJ2-5, with a possible D match to TRBD2 (6 bases). V dropped 2 bases and J dropped 5 bases, with 18 bases sitting between them. CDR3 length equals 16 residues. The germline CDR1 and CDR2 sequences are SEHNR and FQNEAQ (reference sequence). CDR3 amino acids: CASSLLPPSVAETQYF. The CDR3 coding sequence is TGTGCCAGCAGCTTACTGCCCCCTAGCGTAGCGGAGACCCAGTACTTC.

V gene TRBV7-2 combines with J gene TRBJ1-1; D is uncertain. Trimming cost V 1 base and J 4 bases, with 10 bases left between them. The CDR3 has 14 residues. CDR1 is SGHTA and CDR2 is FQGNSA in the germline V gene. CDR3 amino acids: CASSLEPLSTEAFF. DNA for the CDR3: TGTGCCAGCAGCTTAGAGCCCCTGAGCACTGAAGCTTTCTTT.

This sequence joins TRBV18 and TRBJ2-2, with D hard to call. The germline gives CDR1 KGHSH, CDR2 LQKENI. The CDR3 has 12 amino acids. Trimming removed 5 bases from V and 2 bases from J, with 3 bases in between. CDR3 region: CASSTNTGELFF. CDR3 DNA: TGTGCCAGCTCAACAAACACCGGGGAGCTGTTTTTT. The full variable domain, with the rest looked up from reference TRBV18 and TRBJ2-2, is NAGVMQNPRHLVRRRGQEARLRCSPMKGHSHVYWYRQLPEEGLKFMVYLQKENIIDESGMPKERFSAEFPKEGPSILRIQQVVRGDSAAYFCASSTNTGELFFGEGSRLTVL.

A note on this clone: The sample carries other DNA sequences with the same CDR3. The gene calls are TRBV7-2 and TRBJ2-7; D not certain. The V and J ends lost 4 bases and 0 bases respectively, with 4 bases between them. Per the germline V gene, CDR1 is SGHTA and CDR2 is FQGNSA. The CDR3 has 12 residues. DNA of the CDR3: TGTGCCAGCAGCTCGTCCTCCTACGAGCAGTACTTC. Protein product: CASSSSSYEQYF.

The chain is built from TRBV19 and TRBJ2-2; D is uncertain. V was pared by 0 bases and J by 6 bases, with 11 bases between. Germline V gene lookup returns CDR1 LNHDA and CDR2 SQIVND (reference sequence). This CDR3 region has 15 residues. The CDR3 region has the DNA TGTGCCAGTAGTATAGACTCGACACTCGCCGGGGAGCTGTTTTTT. It is translated as CASSIDSTLAGELFF. The full variable domain, in which reference TRBV19 and TRBJ2-2 provide the parts outside the CDR3, is DGGITQSPKYLFRKEGQNVTLSCEQNLNHDAMYWYRQDPGQGLRLIYYSQIVNDFQKGDIAEGYSVSREKKESFPLTVTSAQKNPTAFYLCASSIDSTLAGELFFGEGSRLTVL.

V usage is TRBV25-1 and J usage is TRBJ1-2; TRBD1 is a possible D gene (5 bases). There are 12 residues in the CDR3. Germline V lookup: CDR1 MGHDK, CDR2 SYGVNS. V lost 4 bases and J 8 bases, leaving 11 bases between the germline ends. In DNA, the CDR3 is TGTGCCAGCAGTGTGCAGGGAGGCGGCTACACCTTC. Protein product: CASSVQGGGYTF.

The chain uses TRBV18 and TRBJ2-2, with 8 bases identical to TRBD2. CDR3 length equals 19 residues. With 1 base clipped from V and 3 bases from J, the junction kept 13 bases outside the gene matches. The germline V gene has CDR1 KGHSH and CDR2 LQKENI. The CDR3 protein is CASSPRDSGAMSHTGELFF. The CDR3 region has the DNA TGTGCCAGCTCACCACGGGATAGCGGGGCCATGTCGCACACCGGGGAGCTGTTTTTT. The full variable domain, rest sourced from reference TRBV18 and TRBJ2-2, is NAGVMQNPRHLVRRRGQEARLRCSPMKGHSHVYWYRQLPEEGLKFMVYLQKENIIDESGMPKERFSAEFPKEGPSILRIQQVVRGDSAAYFCASSPRDSGAMSHTGELFFGEGSRLTVL.

This rearrangement joins TRBV21-1 to TRBJ2-3; the table's D gene call, TRBD1, was not cross checked with the DNA. TRBV21-1 is a documented pseudogene. The CDR3 extends over 16 amino acids. The CDR3: CASNNRTLTTTDTQYF. The CDR3 DNA sequence: TGTGCCAGCAACAACCGGACACTCACTACCACAGATACGCAGTATTTT.

This chain links TRBV28 with TRBJ2-7; D call uncertain. Per the germline V gene, CDR1 is MDHEN and CDR2 is SYDVKM. V was clipped by 3 bases and J by 5 bases, with 14 bases between them. This CDR3 is built from 14 residues. The CDR3 DNA follows: TGTGCCAGCAGTTTCATAGTAACTCGGGACGAGCAGTACTTC. Its protein product is CASSFIVTRDEQYF.

The chain employs TRBV15 and TRBJ2-3; 11 bases line up with TRBD2. The CDR3 has 16 residues. J lost 5 bases, V lost 5 bases, and 9 bases had no gene match. CDR1 is LNHNV and CDR2 is YYDKDF in the germline V gene (reference sequence). CDR3 sequence: CATSGFISGREDTQYF. The CDR3 nucleotides read TGTGCCACCAGCGGTTTTATTAGCGGGAGGGAAGATACGCAGTATTTT.

CDR3 in DNA: TGTGCCAGCAATCGCGAGAGTCAAGAGACCCAGTACTTC. Translation: CASNRESQETQYF. V gene TRBV9 combines with J gene TRBJ2-5; D remains ambiguous. This CDR3 contains 13 residues. CDR1 is SGDLS and CDR2 is YYNGEE in the germline V gene. The ends were cut back, 6 bases at V and 2 bases at J, with 11 bases in the middle.

This clone was observed a single time. The chain employs TRBV19 and TRBJ2-2, with TRBD1 matching 8 bases. The CDR3 consists of 16 residues. The germline V gene has CDR1 LNHDA and CDR2 SQIVND (reference sequence). The V gene end was trimmed by 4 bases and the J gene end by 1 base; junction bases not matched to a gene: 5. CDR3 DNA: TGTGCCAGTAGTACCCGGACAGGGAAGAACACCGGGGAGCTGTTTTTT. Protein sequence: CASSTRTGKNTGELFF.

This clone was picked up one time. The chain has TRBV6-5 and TRBJ2-7, with TRBD1 as a possible D gene (6 bases). Germline loops: CDR1 MNHEY, CDR2 SVGAGI. The CDR3 is made up of 14 amino acids. The germline V and J ends were trimmed by 2 bases and 2 bases, with 10 bases remaining between them. The DNA for the CDR3 is TGTGCCAGCAGTTACCTTGGACAGACCTACGAGCAGTACTTC. Encoded protein: CASSYLGQTYEQYF.

The chain joins TRBV2 to TRBJ1-1; 7 nucleotides line up with TRBD1. The trim removed 6 bases at V and 7 bases at J, leaving 5 bases unmatched. This CDR3 is 12 amino acids long. Germline assignment: CDR1 SNHLY and CDR2 FYNNEI. CDR3 region: CASSEGAIEAFF. Written as DNA, the CDR3 is TGTGCCAGCAGCGAGGGGGCGATTGAAGCTTTCTTT. The variable domain in full, with the rest retrieved from reference TRBV2 and TRBJ1-1, is EPEVTQTPSHQVTQMGQEVILRCVPISNHLYFYWYRQILGQKVEFLVSFYNNEISEKSEIFDDQFSVERPDGSNFTLKIRSTKLEDSAMYFCASSEGAIEAFFGQGTRLTVV.

The chain couples TRBV27 to TRBJ2-1, with 14 bases that match TRBD2. V shed 5 bases, J shed 0 bases, and the junction held 9 bases outside the gene matches. In germline, CDR1 is MNHEY, CDR2 SMNVEV (reference sequence). The CDR3 sequence is 19 residues long. DNA for the CDR3: TGTGCCAGCAGTGCCCGGACTAGCGGGAGGACGAGCTCCTACAATGAGCAGTTCTTC. Encoded protein: CASSARTSGRTSSYNEQFF.

The chain couples TRBV29-1 to TRBJ2-3, with 8 bases lining up with TRBD1. From germline, CDR1 is SQVTM and CDR2 ANQGSEA. The CDR3 extends over 12 amino acids. The junction had 6 bases not matched to a gene; V was cut back by 7 bases and J by 6 bases. CDR3 in amino acids: CSARQGMDTQYF. Here the CDR3 DNA reads TGCAGCGCCCGACAGGGGATGGATACGCAGTATTTT.

This clone has a single count. Here the CDR3 DNA reads TGTGCCACTGGTACCGGGACAGGATACTCTGGAAACACCATATATTTT. The encoded protein is CATGTGTGYSGNTIYF. V gene TRBV28 combines with J gene TRBJ1-3; 8 nucleotides agree with TRBD1. This CDR3 spans 16 amino acids. V shed 10 bases, J shed 0 bases, and the junction held 11 bases outside the gene matches. Per the germline V gene, CDR1 is MDHEN and CDR2 is SYDVKM.

The chain combines TRBV13 with TRBJ2-3, with 9 bases aligning to TRBD2. The CDR3 is 14 residues long. V lost 5 bases and J lost 1; bases outside the gene matches: 1. Germline CDR1 PRHDT, CDR2 FYEKMQ (reference sequence). The CDR3 DNA sequence: TGTGCCAGCAGCCGGACTAGCGGCACAGATACGCAGTATTTT. Translated, it gives CASSRTSGTDTQYF.

The chain recombines TRBV7-8 with TRBJ1-4, with TRBD1 matching over 8 bases. Germline V gene data show CDR1 as SGHVS and CDR2 as FQNEAQ. The CDR3 is 15 amino acids. Germline trimming cut 2 bases from V and 7 bases from J; bases unmatched to any gene: 6. CDR3 bases: TGTGCCAGCAGCTTACGTCGGACAGGGCTTGAAAAACTGTTTTTT. It yields the protein CASSLRRTGLEKLFF. Drawing the rest from reference TRBV7-8 and TRBJ1-4, the complete variable domain is GAGVSQSPRYKVAKRGQDVALRCDPISGHVSLFWYQQALGQGPEFLTYFQNEAQLDKSGLPSDRFFAERPEGSVSTLKIQRTQQEDSAVYLCASSLRRTGLEKLFFGSGTQLSVL.

The chain recombines TRBV19 with TRBJ2-5; D is perhaps TRBD2 (6 bases). Trimming took off 7 bases at V and 5 bases at J, with 20 bases between the two ends. Germline V gene data show CDR1 as LNHDA and CDR2 as SQIVND (reference sequence). The CDR3 runs 15 residues. The CDR3 loop is CASTEWGEPGETQYF. In DNA, the CDR3 is TGTGCCAGTACCGAGTGGGGGGAGCCCGGGGAGACCCAGTACTTC.

Comments on this clone: At one end, the junction sequence differs from germline, possibly due to a read error. The chain links TRBV7-9 to TRBJ2-1; 9 positions match TRBD1. This CDR3 comprises 14 residues. Germline V CDR1 and CDR2: SEHNR, FQNEAQ (reference sequence). CDR3 nucleotide sequence: TGTTCCAGCAGCTTACTTACAGGGGGCTGGGAGCAGTTCTTC. It translates to CSSSLLTGGWEQFF.

J is TRBJ2-1 and V is TRBV9; 11 positions agree with TRBD2. Germline V lookup: CDR1 SGDLS, CDR2 YYNGEE. J gave up 8 bases and V 6 bases, and 13 bases lay outside the gene matches. This CDR3 region has 16 residues. The CDR3 nucleotides are TGTGCCAGCACCCGGCGGGGACTAGCGGCGGGGGATGAGCAGTTCTTC. Translation: CASTRRGLAAGDEQFF.

The genes are TRBV7-2 and TRBJ2-7; 10 positions match TRBD1. Trimming took 4 bases from V and 5 from J; bases not matched to a gene: 8. The CDR3 totals 15 residues. The germline CDR1 and CDR2 sequences are SGHTA and FQGNSA. CDR3 in DNA: TGTGCCAGCAGCTCTACCGGGACAGGGGCCCACGAGCAGTACTTC. This gives the protein CASSSTGTGAHEQYF.